The following is a T cell receptor (beta chain) sequence with its context. V lost 3 bases and J lost 7, with 21 bases in between. Germline V CDR1 and CDR2: DFQATT, SNEGSKA (reference sequence). This CDR3 is built from 15 residues. In TCRdb, the RT-PCR reads were re-called with MiXCR into one record per CDR3 protein. The repertoire holds roughly 40,000 distinct CDR3 sequences, with roughly 30% as singletons. These data originate in a study of patients and donors after allogeneic stem cell transplantation. The sequence derives from a human donor who was either an allogeneic HSCT recipient or a stem cell or donor lymphocyte infusion donor (not recorded which). It is not recorded whose cells these are; they may come from a transplant donor. V usage is TRBV20-1 and J usage is TRBJ1-2; D unclear. Specimen: blood, either unsorted or a sorted T cell fraction (not recorded which). The CDR3 bases are TGCAGTGCTAGCTCCGGGCCTTGGGTATCAGGTGGCTACACCTTC. It translates to CSASSGPWVSGGYTF.